Listed below are T cell receptor beta chains from one sample, sequenced in a study of blood T cell repertoires in COVID-19. Some clones are missing from TCRdb's copy, which holds only in-frame ones; the method was immunoSEQ multiplex PCR. The data contain more than 120,000 clones, roughly 82% of them seen just once; the ten biggest clones take up approximately 4.6%. The sample consisted of peripheral blood. The receptor set was obtained from a human donor in a cohort sampled during active COVID-19. Both conserved end residues are part of each CDR3. The D gene is left open where the match is weak. Some rows have no size entry. The others give once, few or many, or a class for an expanded clone.

>-|TRBJ1-4|-|TRBV3-1/TRBV3-2
TGTGCCAGCAGCCAACAGGGGTATGAAAAACTGTTTTTT
CASSQQGYEKLFF
>TRBD2|TRBJ2-3|-|TRBV9
TGTGCCAGCAGCGTAGGAAGGCTAGCGGGGGGTGGGGATACGCAGTATTTT
CASSVGRLAGGGDTQYF
>-|TRBJ1-1|-|TRBV28
TGTGCCAGCAGGTGGGCGACAGGCCTTCAAAACACTGAAGCTTTCTTT
CASRWATGLQNTEAFF
>TRBD1|TRBJ2-7|-|TRBV6-2/TRBV6-3
TGTGCCAGCAGCCCTACTTCGACAGGGAACGGGCTTGGTGGCGAGCAGTACTTC
CASSPTSTGNGLGGEQYF
>TRBD2|TRBJ2-7|-|TRBV4-1
TGCGCCAGCAGCCCTCACGGGACTAGCGGAGACGAGCAGTACTTC
CASSPHGTSGDEQYF
>TRBD2|TRBJ2-2|-|TRBV7-2
TGTGCCAGCAGCGCACGACTAGCGGGGGAGGCGAACACCGGGGAGCTGTTTTTT
CASSARLAGEANTGELFF
>TRBD1|TRBJ2-7|-|TRBV4-1
TGCGCCAGCAGCCTCCAGGGGACAGGGTGGGACGAGCAGTACTTC
CASSLQGTGWDEQYF
>TRBD2|TRBJ2-1|-|TRBV3-1/TRBV3-2
TGTGCCAGCAGCCCCCGAGGACTAGCGGGAGAAGGTTACAATGAGCAGTTCTTC
CASSPRGLAGEGYNEQFF
>-|TRBJ1-2|-|TRBV7-9
TGTGCCAGCAGCTTGAGTGAGGGTGTTGGTGGCTACACCTTC
CASSLSEGVGGYTF
>TRBD1|TRBJ1-2|few|TRBV19
TGTGCCAGTAGTCCACAGGGGGCTTTGGGCTACACCTTC
CASSPQGALGYTF
>-|TRBJ1-1|-|TRBV18
TGTGCCAGCTCTCCGAGAGAGACTAGGATTGAAGCTTTCTTT
CASSPRETRIEAFF
>-|TRBJ1-6|-|TRBV6-1
TGTGCCAGCAGTGAAGGGGGCAGGGGAAATTCACCCCTCCACTTT
CASSEGGRGNSPLHF
>-|TRBJ1-2|-|TRBV30
TGTGCCTGGAGCCTCAACGGGGTTCCCTCCTACACCTTC
CAWSLNGVPSYTF
>TRBD1|TRBJ2-3|-|TRBV18
TGTGCCAGCTCACAGGACAGGGGCACAGATACGCAGTATTTT
CASSQDRGTDTQYF
>TRBD2|TRBJ2-2|-|TRBV7-3
TGTGCCAGCAGCTTAGCGGGGGGCGCCGGCACCGGGGAGCTGTTTTTT
CASSLAGGAGTGELFF
>TRBD1|TRBJ1-2|-|TRBV7-2
TGTGCCAGCAGCTCGACAGGGAACAACTATGGCTACACCTTC
CASSSTGNNYGYTF
>-|TRBJ1-3|-|TRBV28
TGTGCCAGCAGTTTAATGACTATCGGAAACACCATATATTTT
CASSLMTIGNTIYF
>-|TRBJ1-1|-|TRBV20-1
TGCAGTGCTAGTCAGGGACAAGCCACTGAAGCTTTCTTT
CSASQGQATEAFF
>-|TRBJ1-1|-|TRBV5-1
TGCGCCAGCAGCCGGGGACACCTAAACTGGGCACGGAACACTGAAGCTTTCTTT
CASSRGHLNWARNTEAFF
>-|TRBJ1-5|-|TRBV7-6
TGTGCCAGCAGCTTAGCGCAGGGTCAGCCCCAGCATTTT
CASSLAQGQPQHF
>-|TRBJ2-3|once|TRBV10-3
TGTGCCATCAGTGAAGGGGGTAATACGCAGTATTTT
CAISEGGNTQYF
>-|TRBJ1-5|-|TRBV19
TGTGCCAGTAGTAGAGACGACAGCTATAGCAATCAGCCCCAGCATTTT
CASSRDDSYSNQPQHF
>-|TRBJ2-7|-|TRBV7-9
TGTGCCAGCAGCTTCCCAGGTACCTCCTACGAGCAGTACTTC
CASSFPGTSYEQYF
>-|TRBJ2-1|-|TRBV3-1/TRBV3-2
TGTGCCAGCAGCCCCGGGAGCGACGAGCAGTTCTTC
CASSPGSDEQFF
>TRBD1|TRBJ1-6|-|TRBV6-5
TGTGCCAGCAGTTACGTGGGAACAGGGGTCTCACCCCTCCACTTT
CASSYVGTGVSPLHF
>-|TRBJ1-3|-|TRBV9
TGTGCCAGCAGCCCCCGACGGGACTCTGGAAACACCATATATTTT
CASSPRRDSGNTIYF